This is a list of T cell receptor beta chains from one sample in a study of shared clonotypes between healthy human individuals. The method was immunoSEQ multiplex PCR; TCRdb's version includes in-frame clones alone and lacks a portion of them. The sample shows millions of clones, just over 90% of them seen only once. The sample comprised naive CD4+ T cells sorted from blood. Source of these receptors: a man aged 18 to 30 in good health. The CDR3 runs from the conserved cysteine through the conserved F or W. The D gene is left open where the match is weak. Expanded clones get a size class; other rows say once, few or many, or leave the size out.

.	TRBJ1-1	TRBV6-5	TRBD1	CASSRGQGAAEAFF
.	TRBJ2-5	TRBV30	TRBD2	CAWSTGLAGIETQYF
.	TRBJ2-3	TRBV9	TRBD2	CASSVEASGGIADTQYF
.	TRBJ2-7	TRBV11-2	TRBD2	CASSLGRLAGVYEQYF
.	TRBJ2-1	TRBV15	.	CATSRNTNEQFF
.	TRBJ1-4	TRBV18	.	CASSPGLTNEKLFF
.	TRBJ2-1	TRBV7-8	.	CASRQGWSYNEQFF
.	TRBJ1-1	TRBV15	TRBD1	CATSRAWDRGSGTEAFF
once	TRBJ1-5	TRBV21-1	.	CASSARDNQTGPQHF
.	TRBJ2-3	TRBV27	.	CASSVAGGTDTQYF
.	TRBJ2-2	TRBV9	.	CASSKGPENTGELFF
.	TRBJ2-5	TRBV5-6	.	CASSLGIGGTQETQYF
.	TRBJ2-3	TRBV5-4	.	CASSLRQDSTDTQYF